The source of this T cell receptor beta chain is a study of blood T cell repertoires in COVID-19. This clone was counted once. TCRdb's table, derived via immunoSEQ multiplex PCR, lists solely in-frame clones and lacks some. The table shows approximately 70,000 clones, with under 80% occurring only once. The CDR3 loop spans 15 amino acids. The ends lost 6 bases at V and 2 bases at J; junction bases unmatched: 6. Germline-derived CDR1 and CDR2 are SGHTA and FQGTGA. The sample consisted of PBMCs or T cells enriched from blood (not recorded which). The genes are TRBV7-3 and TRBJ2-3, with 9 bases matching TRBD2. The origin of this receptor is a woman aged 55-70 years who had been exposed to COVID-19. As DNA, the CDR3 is TGTGCCAGCAGAAAGCGGGGGGCCTTCACAGATACGCAGTATTTT. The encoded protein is CASRKRGAFTDTQYF.